A single sample is the source of the 13 T cell receptor beta chains below, sequenced in a study of spatial heterogeneity in lung cancer. Indicated time point: sample taken at primary tumor resection. TCRdb passed the 5' RACE reads through MiXCR, listing each CDR3 protein once. Of about 22,000 distinct CDR3 sequences in the sample, more than 5% were seen once. Sequenced material: PBMCs, taken at surgery. All receptors come from a male donor with early-stage non-small cell lung cancer.

This clonotype has at least ten counts. The genes are TRBV19 and TRBJ2-1, with a possible D match to TRBD1 (6 bases). The CDR3 has 15 amino acids. Trimming removed 5 bases at V and 9 bases at J, with 20 bases between. Germline CDR1 and CDR2: LNHDA and SQIVND (reference sequence). CDR3 nucleotides: TGTGCCAGTAGTTTGGGCGTCAGGGGCCGTAGTGAGCAGTTCTTC. Its protein product is CASSLGVRGRSEQFF.

This clonotype was found many times. This chain joins TRBV7-2 and TRBJ2-1; 16 nucleotides line up with TRBD2. The CDR3 has 18 amino acids. The J segment lost 5 bases and the V segment lost 7 bases, leaving 11 bases of the junction unmatched. Germline CDR1 is SGHTA and CDR2 is FQGNSA. CDR3 nucleotides: TGTGCCAGCATCCCGGGAGGGGGACTAGCGGGAGGGAACAATGAGCAGTTCTTC. This encodes CASIPGGGLAGGNNEQFF.

This clonotype was picked up many times. The V call is TRBV2, the J call TRBJ1-4, with TRBD1 matching over 8 bases. Per germline, CDR1 SNHLY and CDR2 FYNNEI. There are 14 residues in the CDR3. The V segment lost 6 bases and the J segment 8 bases; nucleotides outside the gene matches: 8. The CDR3 reads CASSQQGGREKLFF. In DNA, the CDR3 is TGTGCCAGCAGCCAACAGGGGGGTCGAGAAAAACTGTTTTTT.

This clonotype was observed at least ten times. This rearrangement joins TRBV7-6 to TRBJ2-7; TRBD2 agrees at 14 bases. The CDR3 contains 17 residues. Trimming at V came to 1 base and at J to 3 bases, leaving 5 bases not matched to a gene. From germline, CDR1 is SGHVS and CDR2 FNYEAQ. The CDR3 bases are TGTGCCAGCAGCTTAGAGGGACTAGCGGGAGAAGACTACGAGCAGTACTTC. Protein: CASSLEGLAGEDYEQYF.

This clonotype was recorded many times. The chain links TRBV4-3 to TRBJ2-1; TRBD2 matches at 12 bases. From germline, CDR1 is LGHNA and CDR2 YSLEER. J was trimmed by 11 bases and V by 6 bases; bases with no gene match: 11. The CDR3 sequence is 15 residues long. The DNA of the CDR3 is TGCGCCAGCAGTCCTTCTAGCGGGAGGGGTTTCCAGCAGTTCTTC. This gives the protein CASSPSSGRGFQQFF.

This clonotype was seen repeatedly, ten times or more. The rearrangement uses TRBV6-2 or TRBV6-3 and TRBJ2-6; TRBD1 is a possible D gene (6 bases). Trimming took off 6 bases at V and 0 bases at J, with 12 bases between the two ends. This CDR3 spans 16 amino acids. Germline values: CDR1 MNHEY, CDR2 SVGEGT. The CDR3 reads CASRRRTVSGANVLTF. CDR3 coding DNA: TGTGCCAGCAGGAGGAGGACAGTCTCTGGGGCCAACGTCCTGACTTTC.

This clonotype was found many times. The chain employs TRBV12-3 or TRBV12-4 and TRBJ1-5; D remains ambiguous. Trimming stripped 4 bases from V and 13 bases from J, with 11 bases between. The CDR3 runs 11 residues. The DNA for the CDR3 is TGTGCCAGCAGTTCCGAGGGTGGTCAGCATTTT. This encodes CASSSEGGQHF.

This clonotype appeared many times. The CDR3 loop reads CASRAGGTDTQYF. CDR3 coding DNA: TGTGCCAGTCGAGCGGGGGGGACAGATACGCAGTATTTT. The rearrangement links TRBV19 to TRBJ2-3; 10 nucleotides align to TRBD2. The CDR3 is 13 amino acids. The germline V gene has CDR1 LNHDA and CDR2 SQIVND (reference sequence). Trimming cost V 8 bases and J 3 bases; bases outside gene matches: 2.

This clonotype came up many times. The chain links TRBV28 to TRBJ2-3; tentatively, D is TRBD2 (6 bases). The CDR3 covers 16 residues. V was cut by 3 bases and J by 2 bases, with 15 bases left in between. The germline V gene encodes CDR1 MDHEN and CDR2 SYDVKM. CDR3 bases: TGTGCCAGCAGTTTGCAGCGGGCAGACTTCACAGATACGCAGTATTTT. This gives the protein CASSLQRADFTDTQYF.

This clonotype was found many times. The chain uses TRBV27 and TRBJ1-1, with D possibly being TRBD1 (6 bases). This CDR3 region has 16 residues. Looked up from germline, CDR1 is MNHEY and CDR2 is SMNVEV (reference sequence). V was clipped by 5 bases and J by 1 base, with 17 bases between them. DNA of the CDR3: TGTGCCAGCAGTCCCAGAGGGGGGCGCGGGAACACTGAAGCTTTCTTT. Residues: CASSPRGGRGNTEAFF.

This clonotype was counted ten times or more. As DNA, the CDR3 is TGCGCCAGCAGCCCCGGCAGGGAGAGGCAAGAGACCCAGTACTTC. Its translation: CASSPGRERQETQYF. This chain uses TRBV5-1 with TRBJ2-5; perhaps D is TRBD1 or TRBD2 (5 bases each). The CDR3 is 15 amino acids. Germline-derived CDR1 and CDR2 are SGHRS and YFSETQ. Between the trimmed V and J ends, which lost 4 bases and 2 bases, there was a span of 15 bases.

This clonotype has ten or more counts. The J gene is TRBJ2-7, the V gene TRBV11-2; TRBD2 matches at 9 bases. Germline V gives CDR1 SGHAT, CDR2 FQNNGV. The CDR3 is 15 residues long. V was clipped by 3 bases and J by 0 bases; unmatched bases: 3. In DNA form, the CDR3 reads TGTGCCAGCAGCTTTCTAGCGGGGCCCTCCTACGAGCAGTACTTC. Protein: CASSFLAGPSYEQYF. Filled out from reference TRBV11-2 and TRBJ2-7, the complete variable domain reads EAGVAQSPRYKIIEKRQSVAFWCNPISGHATLYWYQQILGQGPKLLIQFQNNGVVDDSQLPKDRFSAERLKGVDSTLKIQPAKLEDSAVYLCASSFLAGPSYEQYFGPGTRLTVT.

This clonotype was seen at least ten times. At one boundary the junction diverges from the germline segment, which might be a read error. The CDR3 DNA reads TGTGCCAGCAGTGAAGAGTGGGGCTCCTCCGAGCAGTACTTC. Translated: CASSEEWGSSEQYF. This chain links TRBV2 with TRBJ2-7, with TRBD1 as a possible D gene (5 bases). The CDR3 consists of 14 residues. Germline CDR1 is SNHLY and CDR2 is FYNNEI.